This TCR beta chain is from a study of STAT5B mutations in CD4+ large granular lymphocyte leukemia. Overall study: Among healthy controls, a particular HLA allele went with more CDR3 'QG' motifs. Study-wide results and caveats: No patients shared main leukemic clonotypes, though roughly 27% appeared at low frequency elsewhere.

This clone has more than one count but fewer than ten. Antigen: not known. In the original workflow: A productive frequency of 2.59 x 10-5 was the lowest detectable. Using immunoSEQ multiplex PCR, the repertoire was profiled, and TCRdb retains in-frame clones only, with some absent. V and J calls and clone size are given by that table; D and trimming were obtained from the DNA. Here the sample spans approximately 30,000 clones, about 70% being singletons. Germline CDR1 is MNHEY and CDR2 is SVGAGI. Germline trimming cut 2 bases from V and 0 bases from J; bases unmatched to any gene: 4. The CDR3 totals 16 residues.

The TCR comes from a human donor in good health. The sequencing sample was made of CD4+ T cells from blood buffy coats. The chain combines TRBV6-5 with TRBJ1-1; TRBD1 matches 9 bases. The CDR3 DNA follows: TGTGCCAGCAGTTACAGACAGGGGGTCATGAACACTGAAGCTTTCTTT. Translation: CASSYRQGVMNTEAFF.